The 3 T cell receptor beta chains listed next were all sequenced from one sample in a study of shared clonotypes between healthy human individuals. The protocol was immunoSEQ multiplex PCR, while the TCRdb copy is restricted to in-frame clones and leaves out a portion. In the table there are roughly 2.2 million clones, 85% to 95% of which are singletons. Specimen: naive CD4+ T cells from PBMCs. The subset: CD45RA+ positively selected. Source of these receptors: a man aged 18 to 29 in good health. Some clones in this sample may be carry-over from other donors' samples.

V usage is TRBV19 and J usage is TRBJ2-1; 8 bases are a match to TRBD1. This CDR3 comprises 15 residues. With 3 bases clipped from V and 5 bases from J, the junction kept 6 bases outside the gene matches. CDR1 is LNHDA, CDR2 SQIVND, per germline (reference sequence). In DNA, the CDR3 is TGTGCCAGTAGTATGCCGGGACAGGAAAACAATGAGCAGTTCTTC. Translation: CASSMPGQENNEQFF.

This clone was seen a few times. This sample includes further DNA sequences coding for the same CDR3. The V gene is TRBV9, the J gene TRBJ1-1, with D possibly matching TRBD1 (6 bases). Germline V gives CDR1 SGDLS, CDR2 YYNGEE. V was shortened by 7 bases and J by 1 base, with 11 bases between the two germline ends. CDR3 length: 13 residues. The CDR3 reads CASSRQENTEAFF. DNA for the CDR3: TGTGCCAGCTCGCGACAGGAGAACACTGAAGCTTTCTTT.

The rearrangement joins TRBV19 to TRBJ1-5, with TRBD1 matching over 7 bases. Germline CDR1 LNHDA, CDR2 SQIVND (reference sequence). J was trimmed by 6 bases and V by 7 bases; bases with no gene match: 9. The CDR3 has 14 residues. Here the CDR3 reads CASNEQGKGQPQHF. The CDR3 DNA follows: TGTGCCAGTAATGAACAGGGGAAAGGTCAGCCCCAGCATTTT. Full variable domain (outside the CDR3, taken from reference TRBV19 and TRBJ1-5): DGGITQSPKYLFRKEGQNVTLSCEQNLNHDAMYWYRQDPGQGLRLIYYSQIVNDFQKGDIAEGYSVSREKKESFPLTVTSAQKNPTAFYLCASNEQGKGQPQHFGDGTRLSIL.